This T cell receptor (beta chain) comes out of a study of shared clonotypes between healthy human individuals (dated by TCRdb to 2020 to 2021). About the study as a whole: Three men and a couple of women, aged 18 to 49 years, made up the cohort. To increase sequencing depth and limit assay-specific biases, different laboratories used diverse techniques to prepare libraries and sequence TCR repertoires. To estimate repertoire size and how much clonotypes are shared between individuals, the study performed deep sequencing of blood TCR repertoires from about 5 healthy adults. For each donor, CD4 naive and CD4 memory were each run on three plates, CD8 naive on two plates, and CD8 memory on one plate. Each donor's leukapheresis produced roughly between about 0.9 and 9.5 billion PBMCs.

Using the deep immunoSEQ assay, TCR CDR3 regions were amplified from genomic DNA by multiplex PCR. Extracted genomic DNA from each cell subset was spread evenly across all wells of several immunoSEQ 96-well plates, with each plate serving as a replicate. For sorted subsets, roughly 200 ng of genomic DNA, equivalent to some 33,000 T cell genomes, went into each replicate PCR. Purified libraries were measured with a Qubit 3.0 fluorometer, size-checked on a Bioanalyzer 2100, and measured again with the KAPA Library Quantification kit. Each immunoSEQ 96-well plate was sequenced on its own single-read 150-cycle Illumina NextSeq 550 flow cell. The study's processing was this. Because only junctional sequences without quality scores were contained in the immunoSEQ output, filtering matching that applied to full-length reads could not be performed. Sequences were annotated with PyIR, a Python wrapper for IgBLAST v1.9, and V/J genes and CDR3 were assigned using IMGT germline references. Any read was removed if the V/J assignment was weak (E-value above 1e-6), the CDR3 was missing, or the read contained stop codons, out-of-frame junctions, or ambiguous translated residues. V3J clonotypes were defined by identical inferred V gene, J gene, and CDR3 amino acid sequence. Percentage overlap between repertoires was calculated by dividing the number of shared unique clonotypes by the size of the smaller repertoire. Three approaches were used to assess repertoire richness: RTK rarefaction, the Chao1 estimator, and Recon v2.1 estimates of unobserved clonotypes. For all TCRbeta clonotypes obtained by the gDNA method from four donors, generation probabilities were computed with OLGA. As stored in TCRdb, this immuneACCESS dataset retains in-frame rearrangements with V and J assigned. A fraction of the clones does not appear; measured against another copy, unresolved V genes explain less than half of the discrepancy, and the remainder lacks a known reason. That table supplies the V and J calls and clone size; D and trimming were determined from the DNA. The sample records approximately 2.1 million clones, over 90% of which are singletons. About 0.39% of the sample is in the top ten clones.

The donors were healthy, HIV-negative adults with no recently reported acute infections or vaccinations. Every donor was a Caucasian adult living in Nashville, Tennessee, USA. CD4+ T cells were enriched by magnetic negative selection; naive cells were then positively selected on CD45RA, and the negative fraction formed the memory subset. After blood collection by leukapheresis, PBMCs were isolated using Ficoll-Histopaque density gradient centrifugation and then cryopreserved in the vapor phase of liquid nitrogen. Purity and quantity of every magnetically sorted T cell population were checked by analytical flow cytometry. From each sorted fraction, genomic DNA was isolated and quantified by UV absorbance on a Nanodrop 2000c. The germline V gene supplies CDR1 SNHLY and CDR2 FYNNEI. V lost 1 base and J lost 4 bases; the stretch between them is 4 bases long. The CDR3 goes from the cysteine to the phenylalanine over 12 residues. Only CDR3 DNA is held: 36 bases, read in frame from base 1.

On this clone itself: Its antigen target is currently unknown. Per-nucleotide qualities are absent, and no much larger clonotype sits a single base away.

Results and caveats for the whole study, not just this receptor: Compared with non-shared clonotypes, the clonotypes found in all four sorted-subset donors had higher generation probabilities. Because the study included only a small number of donors, the genetic and exposure-history diversity represented was limited. Rarefaction of sorted-subset datasets indicated incomplete sequencing despite the large sequencing depth. Sharing across a handful of donors was observed for approximately 4.6% of naive CD4, over 3% of naive CD8, about 2.3% of memory CD4, and roughly 0.4% of memory CD8 clonotypes. Larger estimated clonotype richness was generally found for naive subsets than for memory subsets. Sampling was limited to blood, and TCR repertoires in tissue likely differ from TCR repertoires in blood. Pairwise subsampling indicated that sequencing depth was expected to affect the degree of clonotype sharing among donors.

Recombination linked TRBV2 to TRBJ1-2, with the D gene too uncertain to name. The sequencing sample was made of naive CD4+ T cells from PBMCs. Taken with the paper, the label for cell subset or site translates to: CD45RA+ positively selected. The clonotype comes from a man aged 18 to 30 in good health. Some clones in this sample may be carry-over from other donors' samples. The DNA reads TGTGCCAGCAGTGAAGACGCCTATGGCTACACCTTC. This codes for CASSEDAYGYTF.